Sequencing of this T cell receptor beta chain was carried out in a study of blood T cell repertoires in COVID-19. Whole-study context: Spain, Italy and the United States supplied samples that represented acute and convalescent COVID-19. PBMCs, B-cell-depleted T cells, or T cells provided the cDNA or gDNA that made up the material.

This clone appeared once. TCRdb's copy holds only in-frame clones and misses some; the assay was immunoSEQ multiplex PCR. Of approximately 65,000 clones detected, more than 70% appear once; the ten largest clones hold under 5%. J gave up 7 bases and V 3 bases, and 12 bases lay outside the gene matches. The CDR3 is 17 amino acids. The germline gives CDR1 MNHEY, CDR2 SMNVEV (reference sequence). The sequenced sample consisted of peripheral blood. This sequence joins TRBV27 and TRBJ2-2; TRBD2 aligns across 9 bases. This TCR derives from a man in his fifties with acute or convalescent COVID-19. In DNA, the CDR3 is TGTGCCAGCAGTTTGAGACTAGCGGAAAAGGTTGACGGGGAGCTGTTTTTT. It codes for CASSLRLAEKVDGELFF.